This TCR beta chain was observed in a study of identical twins. Carrying unique molecular identifiers, the cDNA also gained a universal primer site through template switching. TCRdb processed the 5' RACE reads anew with MiXCR; each CDR3 protein has one entry. The sample holds approximately 230,000 distinct CDR3 sequences, 11% to 15% seen once. This clonotype was seen ten or more times. The CDR3 has 16 amino acids. The V gene end was trimmed by 4 bases and the J gene end by 5 bases; junction bases not matched to a gene: 6. Germline-derived CDR1 and CDR2 are LGHNA and YNFKEQ. The specimen was memory (CD45RO+) T cells sorted from blood. This TCR was recovered from a woman under 30 in good health. J is TRBJ2-2 and V is TRBV4-2; TRBD1 agrees at 11 bases. In DNA, the CDR3 is TGTGCCAGCAGCCCGGGAGGGACAGGGGGAACCGGGGAGCTGTTTTTT. It encodes CASSPGGTGGTGELFF.